This T cell receptor beta chain was retrieved from a study of blood T cell repertoires in COVID-19. Turning to this clone: The sample holds other DNA sequences that translate to the same CDR3.

In terms of age and location, participants ranged from roughly 18 to 100 years and lived in around 22 US areas. How the authors handled the data: Estimates of nucleated cell counts were drawn from the amplification of reference gene primers. TCRdb's table, derived via immunoSEQ multiplex PCR, lists solely in-frame clones and lacks some. The V and J calls and clone size were taken over from that table, and D and trimming were inferred from the DNA. Of a few hundred thousand clones in the sample, 85% to 90% were seen once. After removal of 2 bases from V and 8 bases from J, the junction contained 5 bases not matched to a gene. Per the germline V gene, CDR1 is MNHEY and CDR2 is SVGAGI. This CDR3 has 13 amino acids.

Sequences were obtained from PBMCs or T cells enriched from blood (not recorded which). The sequence was obtained from a young woman who had recovered from COVID-19. The chain joins TRBV6-5 to TRBJ1-2; 7 bases are shared with TRBD1. The CDR3 protein is CASSYGPGGGYTF. As DNA, the CDR3 is TGTGCCAGCAGTTACGGGCCAGGGGGAGGCTACACCTTC.